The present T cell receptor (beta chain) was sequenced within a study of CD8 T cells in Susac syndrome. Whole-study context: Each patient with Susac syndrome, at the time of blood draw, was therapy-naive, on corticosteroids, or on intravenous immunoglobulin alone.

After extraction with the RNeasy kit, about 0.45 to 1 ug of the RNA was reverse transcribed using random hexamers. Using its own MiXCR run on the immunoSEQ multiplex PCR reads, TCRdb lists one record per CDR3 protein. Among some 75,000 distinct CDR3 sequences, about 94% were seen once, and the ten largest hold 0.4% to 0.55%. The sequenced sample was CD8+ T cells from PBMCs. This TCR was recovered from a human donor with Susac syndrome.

The CDR3 here is CASSQVRGSSEAFF. CDR3 DNA sequence: TGCGCCAGCAGCCAAGTTCGTGGGTCGTCTGAAGCTTTCTTT. J is TRBJ1-1 and V is TRBV4-1; D call uncertain. CDR1 is MGHRA and CDR2 is YSYEKL in the germline V gene. The CDR3 sequence is 14 residues long. V shed 1 base and J shed 6 bases, with 12 bases lying between them.